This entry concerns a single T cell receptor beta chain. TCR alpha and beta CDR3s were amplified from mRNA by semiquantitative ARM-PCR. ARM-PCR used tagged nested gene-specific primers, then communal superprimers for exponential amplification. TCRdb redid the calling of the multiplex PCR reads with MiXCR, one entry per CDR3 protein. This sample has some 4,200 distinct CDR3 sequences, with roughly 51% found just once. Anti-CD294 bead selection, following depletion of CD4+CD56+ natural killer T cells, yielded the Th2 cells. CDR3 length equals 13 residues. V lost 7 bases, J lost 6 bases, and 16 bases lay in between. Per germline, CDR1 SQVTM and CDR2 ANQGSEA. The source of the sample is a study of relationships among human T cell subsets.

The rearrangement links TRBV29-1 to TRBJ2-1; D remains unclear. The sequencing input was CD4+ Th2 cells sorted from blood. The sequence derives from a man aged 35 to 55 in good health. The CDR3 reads CSALRGTGNEQFF. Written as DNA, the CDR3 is TGCAGCGCTCTCCGAGGAACCGGCAATGAGCAGTTCTTC.